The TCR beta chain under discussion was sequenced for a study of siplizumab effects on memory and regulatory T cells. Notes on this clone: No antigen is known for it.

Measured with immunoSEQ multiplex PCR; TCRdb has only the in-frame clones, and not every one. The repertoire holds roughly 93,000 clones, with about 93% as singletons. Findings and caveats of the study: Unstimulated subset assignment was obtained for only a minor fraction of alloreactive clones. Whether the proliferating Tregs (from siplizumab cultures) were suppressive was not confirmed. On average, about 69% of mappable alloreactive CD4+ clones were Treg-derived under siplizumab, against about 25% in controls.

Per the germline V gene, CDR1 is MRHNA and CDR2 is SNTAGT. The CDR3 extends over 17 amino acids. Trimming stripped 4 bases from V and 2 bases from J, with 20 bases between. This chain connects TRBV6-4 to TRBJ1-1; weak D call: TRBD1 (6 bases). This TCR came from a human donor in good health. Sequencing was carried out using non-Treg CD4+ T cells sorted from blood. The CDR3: CASSATYRGPKNTEAFF. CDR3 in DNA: TGTGCCAGCAGTGCTACGTATCGGGGGCCAAAAAACACTGAAGCTTTCTTT.